This T cell receptor (beta chain) was recovered during a study of T cell responses to AZD1222 COVID-19 vaccine. Clones were sequenced by immunoSEQ multiplex PCR, and TCRdb holds only the in-frame ones, with some missing. The sample records around 120,000 clones, about 92% being singletons. Trimming pared 3 bases from V and 3 bases from J, leaving 9 bases between. Germline V gene sequence: CDR1 ENHRY, CDR2 SYGVKD. The CDR3 sequence is 13 residues long. This sequence joins TRBV10-3 and TRBJ2-7; the D is unclear. The receptor's source is an adult who received the AZD1222 COVID-19 vaccine. Sequenced material: peripheral blood, taken 28 days after the second AZD1222 dose. CDR3 loop: CAISENSNYEQYF. The CDR3 DNA sequence: TGTGCCATCAGTGAAAACTCTAACTACGAGCAGTACTTC.